A selection of T cell receptor beta chains follows, all from one sample in a study of blood T cell repertoires in COVID-19. Libraries were prepared by immunoSEQ multiplex PCR; TCRdb keeps only in-frame clonotypes and omits some of them. This table has approximately 300,000 clones, approximately 89% appearing once. The sample taken for sequencing was PBMCs or T cells enriched from blood (not recorded which). Every receptor here comes from a woman in her 30s who had recovered from COVID-19. The CDR3 runs from the conserved cysteine through the conserved F or W. The size of a clone is reported for some rows only, either as once, few or many, or as a class for expanded clones.

v_gene: TRBV30
abundance: -
len: 14
CDR3aa: CAWSVQFPEETQYF

v_gene: TRBV18
abundance: -
len: 16
CDR3aa: CASSPQSTSGTDTQYF

v_gene: TRBV9
abundance: -
len: 16
CDR3aa: CASSPRSGSSYNEQFF

v_gene: TRBV7-9
abundance: -
len: 17
CDR3aa: CASSRGQGTVGKNIQYF

v_gene: TRBV4-2
abundance: -
len: 15
CDR3aa: CASSQAGGRDYGYTF

v_gene: TRBV27
abundance: -
len: 14
CDR3aa: CASSHDSSTDTQYF

v_gene: TRBV7-2
abundance: -
len: 16
CDR3aa: CASSLGPGTENTEAFF

v_gene: TRBV20-1
abundance: once
len: 14
CDR3aa: CSASLASGIYEQYF

v_gene: TRBV9
abundance: -
len: 14
CDR3aa: CATLPAGNNYGYTF

v_gene: TRBV27
abundance: -
len: 13
CDR3aa: CASSFLGDHEQYF

v_gene: TRBV25-1
abundance: -
len: 15
CDR3aa: CASSELVVSNGEQYF

v_gene: TRBV28
abundance: -
len: 16
CDR3aa: CASRNRDRASNQPQHF

v_gene: TRBV2
abundance: -
len: 13
CDR3aa: CASLRSYNSPLHF

v_gene: TRBV3-1/TRBV3-2
abundance: -
len: 18
CDR3aa: CASSQRSMGQGNTGELFF

v_gene: TRBV24-1
abundance: once
len: 15
CDR3aa: CATRECRDSGNTIYF

v_gene: TRBV30
abundance: -
len: 13
CDR3aa: CAWSAQGAFGYTF

v_gene: TRBV10-3
abundance: once
len: 15
CDR3aa: CAISDGTENTGELFF

v_gene: TRBV2
abundance: -
len: 13
CDR3aa: CASNRETNEKLFF

v_gene: TRBV5-1
abundance: -
len: 14
CDR3aa: CASSPGQFSQPQHF

v_gene: TRBV10-3
abundance: -
len: 13
CDR3aa: CAISDNRVYEQYF

v_gene: TRBV19
abundance: -
len: 15
CDR3aa: CASSAGSGGAYGYTF

v_gene: TRBV27
abundance: -
len: 15
CDR3aa: CASSWARGADYGYTF

v_gene: TRBV6-5
abundance: -
len: 13
CDR3aa: CASNPGGSIEQYF

v_gene: TRBV13
abundance: few
len: 14
CDR3aa: CASSATGGDEKLFF

v_gene: TRBV18
abundance: -
len: 17
CDR3aa: CASSPPAGGGSYNEQFF

v_gene: TRBV15
abundance: -
len: 15
CDR3aa: CATSRDEQGFGKLFF

v_gene: TRBV19
abundance: once
len: 16
CDR3aa: CASSIKGLAGAGEQFF

v_gene: TRBV27
abundance: -
len: 15
CDR3aa: CATGTSGSAKNIQYF

v_gene: TRBV28
abundance: -
len: 18
CDR3aa: CASSFPPGREGYSYEQYF

v_gene: TRBV7-9
abundance: -
len: 15
CDR3aa: CASSPAGGDNQPQHF

v_gene: TRBV19
abundance: -
len: 14
CDR3aa: CASSTLRRTYEQYF

v_gene: TRBV28
abundance: -
len: 14
CDR3aa: CASSLSGLVYEQYF

v_gene: TRBV29-1
abundance: -
len: 14
CDR3aa: CSVEEVAGGTEAFF

v_gene: TRBV10-3
abundance: -
len: 14
CDR3aa: CAISPTSGDNEQFF

v_gene: TRBV11-2
abundance: -
len: 15
CDR3aa: CASSPGRGLNTEAFF

v_gene: TRBV25-1
abundance: once
len: 17
CDR3aa: CASSEGLLAGAPETQYF

v_gene: TRBV5-4
abundance: -
len: 13
CDR3aa: CASSLAATGELFF

v_gene: TRBV11-3
abundance: -
len: 13
CDR3aa: CASSLFSGTEAFF

v_gene: TRBV5-1
abundance: once
len: 18
CDR3aa: CASSLYGGTLTWRTEAFF

v_gene: TRBV1
abundance: -
len: 15
CDR3aa: CTSSQKFREDAEQYF

v_gene: TRBV7-9
abundance: -
len: 13
CDR3aa: CASSSDRAYGYTF

v_gene: TRBV7-2
abundance: -
len: 15
CDR3aa: CASTPGGQANEKLFF

v_gene: TRBV7-2
abundance: -
len: 15
CDR3aa: CASSPTSGRWGEQYF

v_gene: TRBV7-7
abundance: -
len: 15
CDR3aa: CASSFGTSRNNEQFF

v_gene: TRBV10-3
abundance: -
len: 14
CDR3aa: CAISESAGIYEQYF

v_gene: TRBV2
abundance: -
len: 15
CDR3aa: CASRTLTGVGQPQHF

v_gene: TRBV4-1
abundance: -
len: 15
CDR3aa: CASSPAGTVVEGYTF

v_gene: TRBV2
abundance: -
len: 12
CDR3aa: CASSRGVPEAFF

v_gene: TRBV19
abundance: -
len: 13
CDR3aa: CASRVPSTDTQYF

v_gene: TRBV5-5
abundance: -
len: 11
CDR3aa: CASSSNYHLFF

v_gene: TRBV5-1
abundance: -
len: 14
CDR3aa: CASSPGGSTDTQYF

v_gene: TRBV4-3
abundance: -
len: 17
CDR3aa: CASSQREGLAGYNEQFF

v_gene: TRBV29-1
abundance: -
len: 13
CDR3aa: CSAKPSGNNEQFF

v_gene: TRBV11-3
abundance: once
len: 13
CDR3aa: CASRARGNTEAFF

v_gene: TRBV4-2
abundance: once
len: 14
CDR3aa: CASSPQERSDTQYF

v_gene: TRBV7-9
abundance: -
len: 15
CDR3aa: CASSLGQGTYNEQFF

v_gene: TRBV9
abundance: -
len: 16
CDR3aa: CASSVVGLSLTDTQYF